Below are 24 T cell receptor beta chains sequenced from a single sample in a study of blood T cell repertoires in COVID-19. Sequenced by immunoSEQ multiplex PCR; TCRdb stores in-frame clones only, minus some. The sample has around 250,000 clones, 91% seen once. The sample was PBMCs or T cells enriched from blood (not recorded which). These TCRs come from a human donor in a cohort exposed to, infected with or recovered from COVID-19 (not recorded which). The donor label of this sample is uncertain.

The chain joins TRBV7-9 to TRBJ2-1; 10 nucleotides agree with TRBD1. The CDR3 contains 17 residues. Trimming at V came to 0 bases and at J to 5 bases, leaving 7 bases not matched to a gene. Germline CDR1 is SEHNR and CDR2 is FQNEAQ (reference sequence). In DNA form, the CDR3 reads TGTGCCAGCAGCTTAGCCGGACAGGGGGGGATCCACAATGAGCAGTTCTTC. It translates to CASSLAGQGGIHNEQFF.

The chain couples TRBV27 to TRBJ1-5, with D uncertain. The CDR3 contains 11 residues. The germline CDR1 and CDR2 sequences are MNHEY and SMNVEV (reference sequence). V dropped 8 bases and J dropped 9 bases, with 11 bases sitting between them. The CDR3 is CASGAEGPQHF. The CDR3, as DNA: TGTGCCAGCGGCGCGGAGGGGCCCCAGCATTTT.

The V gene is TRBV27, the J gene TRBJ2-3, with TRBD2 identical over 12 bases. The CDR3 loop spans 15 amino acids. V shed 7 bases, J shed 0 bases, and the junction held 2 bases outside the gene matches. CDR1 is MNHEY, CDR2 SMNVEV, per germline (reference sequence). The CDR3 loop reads CASKGLAGSTDTQYF. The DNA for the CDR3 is TGTGCCAGCAAAGGACTAGCGGGAAGCACAGATACGCAGTATTTT.

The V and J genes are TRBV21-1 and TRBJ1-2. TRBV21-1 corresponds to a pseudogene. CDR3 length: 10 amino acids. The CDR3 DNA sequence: TGTGCCAGCCGCCCTAGGGGCTACACCTTC. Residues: CASRPRGYTF.

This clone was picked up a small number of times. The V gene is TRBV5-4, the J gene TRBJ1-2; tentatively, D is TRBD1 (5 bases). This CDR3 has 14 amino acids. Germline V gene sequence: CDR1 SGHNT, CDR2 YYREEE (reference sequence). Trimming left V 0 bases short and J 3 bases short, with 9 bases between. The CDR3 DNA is TGTGCCAGCAGCTTGGGCAGGGCTGACTATGGCTACACCTTC. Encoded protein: CASSLGRADYGYTF.

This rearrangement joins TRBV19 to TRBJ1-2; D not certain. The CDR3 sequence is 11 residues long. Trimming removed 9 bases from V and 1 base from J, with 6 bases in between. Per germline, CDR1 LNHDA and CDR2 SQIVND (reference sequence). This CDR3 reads CASEVNYGYTF. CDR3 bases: TGTGCCAGCGAGGTTAACTATGGCTACACCTTC.

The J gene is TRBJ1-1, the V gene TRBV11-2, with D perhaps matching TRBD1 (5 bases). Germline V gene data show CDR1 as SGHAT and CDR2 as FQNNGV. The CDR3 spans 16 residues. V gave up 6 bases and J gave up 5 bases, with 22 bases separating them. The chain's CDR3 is CASRALSGGRTTEAFF. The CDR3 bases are TGTGCCAGCAGGGCCCTCTCGGGGGGACGAACAACTGAAGCTTTCTTT.

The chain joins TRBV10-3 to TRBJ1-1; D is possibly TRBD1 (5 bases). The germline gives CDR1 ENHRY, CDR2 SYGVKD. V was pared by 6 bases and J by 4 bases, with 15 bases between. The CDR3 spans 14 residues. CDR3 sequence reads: CAISPTQGFTEAFF. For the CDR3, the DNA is TGTGCCATCAGCCCTACTCAGGGATTCACTGAAGCTTTCTTT.

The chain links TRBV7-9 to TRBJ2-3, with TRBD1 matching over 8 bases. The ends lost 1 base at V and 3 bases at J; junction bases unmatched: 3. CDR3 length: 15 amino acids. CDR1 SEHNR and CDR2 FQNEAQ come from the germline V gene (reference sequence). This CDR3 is CASSLGDRWTDTQYF. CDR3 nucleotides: TGTGCCAGCAGCTTAGGGGACAGGTGGACAGATACGCAGTATTTT.

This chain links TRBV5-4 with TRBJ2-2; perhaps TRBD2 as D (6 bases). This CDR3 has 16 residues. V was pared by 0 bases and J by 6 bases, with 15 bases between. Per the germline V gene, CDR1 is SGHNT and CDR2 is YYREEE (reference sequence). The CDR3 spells CASSLGKWRESGELFF. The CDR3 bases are TGTGCCAGCAGCTTGGGGAAATGGAGGGAGTCCGGGGAGCTGTTTTTT.

CDR3 coding DNA: TGTGCCAGCAGCGGGATTAGCGGGGGGGACGAGACGCAGTATTTT. Amino acids: CASSGISGGDETQYF. The V gene is TRBV9, the J gene TRBJ2-3; TRBD2 aligns across 11 bases. V lost 3 bases to trimming and J lost 9 bases; unmatched junction nucleotides: 9. Germline-derived CDR1 and CDR2 are SGDLS and YYNGEE. The CDR3 covers 15 residues.

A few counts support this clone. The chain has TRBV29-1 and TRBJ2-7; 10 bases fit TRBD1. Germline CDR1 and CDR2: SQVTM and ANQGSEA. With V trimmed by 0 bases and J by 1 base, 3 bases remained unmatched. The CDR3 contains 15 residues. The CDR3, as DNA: TGCAGCGTTGAAGAGCCGGGACAGGGGTCCTACGAGCAGTACTTC. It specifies CSVEEPGQGSYEQYF.

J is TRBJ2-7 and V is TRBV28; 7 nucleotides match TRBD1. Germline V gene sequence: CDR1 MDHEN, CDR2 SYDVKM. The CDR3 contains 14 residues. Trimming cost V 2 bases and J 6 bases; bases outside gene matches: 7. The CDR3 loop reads CASSLGTVTGEQYF. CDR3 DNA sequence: TGTGCCAGCAGTTTAGGGACAGTAACGGGCGAGCAGTACTTC.

The CDR3 reads CASSRDRSNEKLFF. The CDR3, as DNA: TGTGCCAGCAGTCGCGACAGGTCTAATGAAAAACTGTTTTTT. The chain uses TRBV6-5 and TRBJ1-4, with D possibly matching TRBD1 (6 bases). Trimming pared 5 bases from V and 3 bases from J, leaving 10 bases between. CDR1 MNHEY and CDR2 SVGAGI come from the germline V gene. CDR3 size: 14 residues.

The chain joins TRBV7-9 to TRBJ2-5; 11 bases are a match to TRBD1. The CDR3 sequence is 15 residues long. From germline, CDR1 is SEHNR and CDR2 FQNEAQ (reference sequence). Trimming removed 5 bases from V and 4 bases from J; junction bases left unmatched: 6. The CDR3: CASSRLGTGGETQYF. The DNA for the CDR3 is TGTGCCAGCAGCCGCCTTGGGACAGGGGGAGAGACCCAGTACTTC.

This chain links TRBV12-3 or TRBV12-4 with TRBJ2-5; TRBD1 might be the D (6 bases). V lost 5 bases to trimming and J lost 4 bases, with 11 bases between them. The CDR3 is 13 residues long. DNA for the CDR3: TGTGCCAGCAGTACAGGGATGGGAGAGACCCAGTACTTC. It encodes CASSTGMGETQYF.

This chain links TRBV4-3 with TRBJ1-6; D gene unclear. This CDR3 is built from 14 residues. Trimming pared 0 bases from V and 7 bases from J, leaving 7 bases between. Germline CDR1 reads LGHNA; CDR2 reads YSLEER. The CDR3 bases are TGCGCCAGCAGCCAAGAACAGCTCAATTCACCCCTCCACTTT. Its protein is CASSQEQLNSPLHF.

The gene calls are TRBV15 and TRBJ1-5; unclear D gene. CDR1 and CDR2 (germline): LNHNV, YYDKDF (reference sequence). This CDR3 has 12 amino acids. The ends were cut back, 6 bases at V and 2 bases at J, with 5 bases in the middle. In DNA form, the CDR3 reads TGTGCCACCAGTATCGGCAATCAGCCCCAGCATTTT. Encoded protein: CATSIGNQPQHF.

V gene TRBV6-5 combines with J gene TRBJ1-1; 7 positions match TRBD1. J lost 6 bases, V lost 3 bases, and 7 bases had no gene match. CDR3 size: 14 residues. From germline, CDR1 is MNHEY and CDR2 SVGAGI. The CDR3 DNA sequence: TGTGCCAGCAGTTATACAGGGGAAGTGGCTGAAGCTTTCTTT. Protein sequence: CASSYTGEVAEAFF.

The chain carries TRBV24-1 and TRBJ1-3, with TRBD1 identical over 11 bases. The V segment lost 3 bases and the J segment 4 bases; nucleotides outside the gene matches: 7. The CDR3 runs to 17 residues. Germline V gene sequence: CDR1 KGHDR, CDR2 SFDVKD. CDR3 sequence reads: CATSDQGQGVSGNTIYF. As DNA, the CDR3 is TGTGCCACCAGTGATCAGGGACAGGGGGTTTCAGGAAACACCATATATTTT.

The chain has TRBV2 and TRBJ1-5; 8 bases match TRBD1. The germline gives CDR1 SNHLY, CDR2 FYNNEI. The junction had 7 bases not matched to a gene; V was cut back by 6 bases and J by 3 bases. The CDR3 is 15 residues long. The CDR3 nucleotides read TGTGCCAGCAGAGCTGGGACAGGAACCAATCAGCCCCAGCATTTT. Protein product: CASRAGTGTNQPQHF.

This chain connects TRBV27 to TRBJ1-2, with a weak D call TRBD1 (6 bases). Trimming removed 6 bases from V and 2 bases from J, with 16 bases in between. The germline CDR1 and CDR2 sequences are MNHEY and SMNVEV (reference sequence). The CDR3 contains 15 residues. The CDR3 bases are TGTGCCAGCAGGCCTACAGGGTCGGGAAACTATGGCTACACCTTC. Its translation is CASRPTGSGNYGYTF.

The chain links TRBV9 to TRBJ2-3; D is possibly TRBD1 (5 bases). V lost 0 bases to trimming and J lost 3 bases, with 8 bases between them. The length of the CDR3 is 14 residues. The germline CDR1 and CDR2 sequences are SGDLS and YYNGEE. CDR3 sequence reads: CASSVEGETDTQYF. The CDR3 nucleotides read TGTGCCAGCAGCGTAGAAGGGGAAACAGATACGCAGTATTTT.

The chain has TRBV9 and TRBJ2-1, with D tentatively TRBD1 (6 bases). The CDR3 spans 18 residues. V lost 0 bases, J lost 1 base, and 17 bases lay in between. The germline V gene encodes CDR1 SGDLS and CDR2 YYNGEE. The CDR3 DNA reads TGTGCCAGCAGCGTAGAGGGCAGGGGAAGTTGGTCCTACAATGAGCAGTTCTTC. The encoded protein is CASSVEGRGSWSYNEQFF.